This T cell receptor beta chain was recovered during a study of blood T cell repertoires in COVID-19. Turning to the study itself: Both acute and convalescent COVID-19 samples were obtained from the United States, Italy and Spain.

There are 15 residues in the CDR3. V was cut by 3 bases and J by 0 bases, with 9 bases left in between. Germline CDR1 reads SGHTA; CDR2 reads FQGNSA. In the original processing: Reference gene primer amplification in the assay estimated nucleated cell counts. The method was immunoSEQ multiplex PCR; TCRdb's version includes in-frame clones alone and lacks a portion of them. The V and J calls and the clone size are those of that table, but D and trimming were determined from the DNA. This repertoire shows some 150,000 clones, around nine tenths found once; its top ten account for more than 4%. The TCR was taken from a woman aged 40-49 years with acute or convalescent COVID-19. The genes are TRBV7-2 and TRBJ1-5; unclear D gene. Specimen: peripheral blood. CDR3 nucleotide sequence: TGTGCCAGCAGCTTTGCGGATTATAGCAATCAGCCCCAGCATTTT. As protein: CASSFADYSNQPQHF.